This TCR beta chain comes out of a study of blood T cells in healthy people across ages. Then a second PCR, running about 6 to 12 cycles, was carried out with a sample-barcoded 5' primer and a J-beta primer mix. Each TCR beta cDNA got a 12-nucleotide random molecular identifier. In TCRdb, the 5' RACE reads were re-called with MiXCR into one record per CDR3 protein. The sample shows roughly 1,000,000 distinct CDR3 sequences, around 27% of them seen only once. Approximately 9.2 milliliters was the volume of peripheral blood drawn from each donor. The CDR3 spans 17 residues. Germline loops: CDR1 MNHEY, CDR2 SVGEGT. V lost 0 bases to trimming and J lost 5 bases; unmatched junction nucleotides: 10. The same data also contributed to another study, on T cells of mothers and their children. That report adds: Primer M1S, used in the second PCR, introduced sample barcodes and 2-4 random nucleotides. Sequencing got over 8.5 million TCR beta CDR3 reads from each mother and about 2.9 million from each child.

This TCR derives from a girl aged 2 to 9 in good health. The sequenced sample consisted of blood. The J gene is TRBJ2-7, the V gene TRBV6-2 or TRBV6-3; TRBD2 matches at 10 bases. CDR3 region: CASSYSRSLAGEDEQYF. The CDR3 nucleotides are TGTGCCAGCAGTTACTCGAGGTCTCTAGCGGGAGAGGACGAGCAGTACTTC.